This T cell receptor (beta chain) was identified during a study of cytomegalovirus exposure and HLA in healthy donors. The PCR contained 60 Vbeta and 13 Jbeta primers. The assay was immunoSEQ multiplex PCR, and TCRdb's table has in-frame clones only and misses some. The sample holds about 110,000 clones, around 70% seen once. Sequences were obtained from PBMCs. This TCR came from a woman in her seventies in good health and CMV-seropositive.

Here the CDR3 reads CASSLQADRGLGGELFF. The CDR3 DNA sequence: TGTGCCAGCAGCTTACAAGCGGACAGGGGGCTTGGCGGGGAGCTGTTTTTT. The genes are TRBV7-2 and TRBJ2-2; 11 positions match TRBD1. J lost 7 bases, V lost 2 bases, and 9 bases had no gene match. From germline, CDR1 is SGHTA and CDR2 FQGNSA. This CDR3 comprises 17 residues.